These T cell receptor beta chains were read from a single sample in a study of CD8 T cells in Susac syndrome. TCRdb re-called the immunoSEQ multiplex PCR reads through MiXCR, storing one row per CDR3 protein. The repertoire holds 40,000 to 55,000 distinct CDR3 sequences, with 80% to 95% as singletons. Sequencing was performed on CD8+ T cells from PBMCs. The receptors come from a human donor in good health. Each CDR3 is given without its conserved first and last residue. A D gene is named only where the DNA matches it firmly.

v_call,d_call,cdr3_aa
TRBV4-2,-,ASSQEDRYAGETQY
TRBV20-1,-,SARDLKLAGYT
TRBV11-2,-,ASSLDTGQQY
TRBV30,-,VWSVGGREQF
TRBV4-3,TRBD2,ASSRIAGSSYNEQF
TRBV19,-,ASSDGRGAEQF
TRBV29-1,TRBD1,SVASGQGYTEAF
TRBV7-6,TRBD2,ASSLSAGPYNEQF
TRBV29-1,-,SVDSGEANTEAF
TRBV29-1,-,SVTDRNTEAF
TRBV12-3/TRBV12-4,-,ASSHAISYEQY